This T cell receptor (beta chain) is drawn from a study of cytomegalovirus exposure and HLA in healthy donors. Regarding the study as a whole: Earlier findings revealed that most TCR beta V segments proved productive either about 90% or about 30% of the time. Reportedly, diagnosis of cytomegalovirus status by the classifier showed high specificity and sensitivity.

The V gene's germline CDR1 is LNHNV and CDR2 YYDKDF (reference sequence). This CDR3 has 17 amino acids. The V gene end was trimmed by 0 bases and the J gene end by 1 base; junction bases not matched to a gene: 5. PCR involved 60 Vbeta and 13 Jbeta primers. Under the authors' procedure: Later, an analysis found 80 million or so unique TCR beta chains, and 10 million to 11 million of these were shared. Sequenced by immunoSEQ multiplex PCR; TCRdb stores in-frame clones only, minus some. V and J calls and clone size are copied from that table; D and trimming were computed from the DNA. Among around 83,000 clones, around 78% were seen once, and the ten largest hold about 4.5%. Note on this clone: What it binds is unknown.

The sequence came from a male donor in good health and CMV-seropositive. Sequenced material: PBMCs. The V gene is TRBV15, the J gene TRBJ1-5; 8 positions match TRBD1. The DNA of the CDR3 is TGTGCCACCAGCAGAGATCCCAGGGACAGGAGCAATCAGCCCCAGCATTTT. Translating gives CATSRDPRDRSNQPQHF.